The 11 T cell receptor beta chains below were found in one sample sequenced in a study of vaccination effects on CD4 cells after COVID-19. Antigen-specific CD4+ T cells were first expanded with viral peptide pools by the ViraFEST assay and only then sequenced. Isolating CD4+ T cells followed less than 12 days of culture. The person had PCR-confirmed SARS-CoV-2 infection between March and December 2020. It was two doses of either the BNT162b2 or mRNA-1273 vaccine that participants received. Their target antigens are unknown. Assay used: immunoSEQ multiplex PCR; TCRdb lists only in-frame clones, some missing. The data hold some 17,000 clones, with around 76% observed a single time. The specimen was CD4+ T cells from PBMCs cultured with SARS-CoV-2 spike peptides, collected after COVID-19 vaccination. These receptor sequences come from a human donor who had a prior SARS-CoV-2 infection.

The sample holds a few counts of this clone. The rearrangement joins TRBV9 to TRBJ1-1; D is undetermined. Germline CDR1 and CDR2: SGDLS and YYNGEE. V lost 0 bases to trimming and J lost 10 bases, with 10 bases between them. The CDR3 sequence is 12 residues long. CDR3 sequence reads: CASSVGWGGAFF. CDR3 sequence (DNA): TGTGCCAGCAGCGTAGGATGGGGAGGAGCTTTCTTT.

This clone was counted only a few times. This chain joins TRBV5-4 and TRBJ2-5, with 7 bases fitting TRBD2. Germline assignment: CDR1 SGHNT and CDR2 YYREEE (reference sequence). With V trimmed by 0 bases and J by 5 bases, 4 bases remained unmatched. The CDR3 runs 14 residues. Here the CDR3 DNA reads TGTGCCAGCAGCTTGGGCGGGAGCTCGGAGACCCAGTACTTC. Amino acids: CASSLGGSSETQYF.

This chain joins TRBV6-2 or TRBV6-3 and TRBJ1-2; D is unresolved. Trimming left V 1 base short and J 5 bases short, with 2 bases between. The V gene's germline CDR1 is MNHEY and CDR2 SVGEGT. This CDR3 has 11 residues. This CDR3 is CASSYLYGYTF. The DNA of the CDR3 is TGTGCCAGCAGTTACTTATATGGCTACACCTTC.

This sequence joins TRBV12-3 or TRBV12-4 and TRBJ1-4; no definite D call. The CDR3 has 13 amino acids. V was shortened by 4 bases and J by 7 bases, with 10 bases between the two germline ends. The CDR3 loop reads CASSSVEGEKLFF. DNA of the CDR3: TGTGCCAGCAGTTCGGTGGAGGGTGAAAAACTGTTTTTT.

This chain uses TRBV7-2 with TRBJ1-3; D gene ambiguous. The CDR3 sequence is 14 residues long. V lost 2 bases and J 0 bases, leaving 5 bases between the germline ends. The germline V gene encodes CDR1 SGHTA and CDR2 FQGNSA. The CDR3 protein is CASSLYSSGNTIYF. The DNA for the CDR3 is TGTGCCAGCAGCTTATACTCCTCTGGAAACACCATATATTTT.

The chain recombines TRBV28 with TRBJ1-6; no clear D. V was clipped by 0 bases and J by 7 bases, with 13 bases between them. From germline, CDR1 is MDHEN and CDR2 SYDVKM. CDR3 length: 16 amino acids. Here the CDR3 DNA reads TGTGCCAGCAGTTTATGGGAAAGTTCCATGAATTCACCCCTCCACTTT. Translated: CASSLWESSMNSPLHF.

The CDR3 region has the DNA TGTGCCAGCAGTGACCCTGGACTTACACAAGATACGCAGTATTTT. It translates to CASSDPGLTQDTQYF. The gene calls are TRBV25-1 and TRBJ2-3; a possible D gene is TRBD2 (5 bases). The germline V gene has CDR1 MGHDK and CDR2 SYGVNS. The CDR3 is 15 amino acids. The V gene lost 3 bases and the J gene lost 5 bases, with 15 bases spanning the gap.

This chain joins TRBV30 and TRBJ2-1, with 8 bases aligning to TRBD1. The CDR3 spans 16 residues. Trimming cost V 1 base and J 7 bases; bases outside gene matches: 12. The V gene's germline CDR1 is GTSNPN and CDR2 SVGIG (reference sequence). In nucleotides, the CDR3 is TGTGCCTGGAGTGGGGCCCCGGGACAGGTCGATAATGAGCAGTTCTTC. Translation: CAWSGAPGQVDNEQFF.

The chain is built from TRBV24-1 and TRBJ2-1; 10 positions match TRBD2. V lost 1 base to trimming and J lost 7 bases; unmatched junction nucleotides: 6. CDR1 and CDR2 (germline): KGHDR, SFDVKD. The CDR3 contains 16 residues. This CDR3 reads CATSDLLAGGLNEQFF. CDR3 nucleotide sequence: TGTGCCACCAGTGATTTATTAGCGGGAGGCCTTAATGAGCAGTTCTTC.

The chain is built from TRBV7-9 and TRBJ1-2, with a tentative D call TRBD1 (6 bases). V shed 2 bases and J shed 4 bases, with 14 bases lying between them. CDR1 SEHNR and CDR2 FQNEAQ come from the germline V gene (reference sequence). This CDR3 has 15 residues. The CDR3 nucleotides read TGTGCCAGCAGCTTACCGGGACACTCGACCTATGGCTACACCTTC. This translates into CASSLPGHSTYGYTF. Using reference TRBV7-9 and TRBJ1-2 for the parts outside the CDR3, the full variable domain is DTGVSQNPRHKITKRGQNVTFRCDPISEHNRLYWYRQTLGQGPEFLTYFQNEAQLEKSRLLSDRFSAERPKGSFSTLEIQRTEQGDSAMYLCASSLPGHSTYGYTFGSGTRLTVV.

This clone was counted once. This chain links TRBV29-1 with TRBJ1-2, with 7 nucleotides matching TRBD1. CDR3 length: 14 amino acids. V was pared by 2 bases and J by 0 bases, with 3 bases of the junction left unmatched. CDR1 is SQVTM, CDR2 ANQGSEA, per germline. The CDR3 loop is CSVEPGTANYGYTF. DNA for the CDR3: TGCAGCGTTGAACCCGGGACAGCTAACTATGGCTACACCTTC.